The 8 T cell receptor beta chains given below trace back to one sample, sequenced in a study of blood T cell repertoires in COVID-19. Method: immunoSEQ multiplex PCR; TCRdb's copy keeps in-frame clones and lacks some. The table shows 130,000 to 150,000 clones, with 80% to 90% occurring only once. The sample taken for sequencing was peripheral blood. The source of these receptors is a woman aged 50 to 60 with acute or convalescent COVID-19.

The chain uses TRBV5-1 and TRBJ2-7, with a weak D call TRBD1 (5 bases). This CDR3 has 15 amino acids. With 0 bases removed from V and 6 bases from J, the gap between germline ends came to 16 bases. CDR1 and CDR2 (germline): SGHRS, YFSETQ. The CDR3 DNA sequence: TGCGCCAGCAGCTTGGTGGCAGGGCAATTGAGCGAGCAGTACTTC. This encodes CASSLVAGQLSEQYF.

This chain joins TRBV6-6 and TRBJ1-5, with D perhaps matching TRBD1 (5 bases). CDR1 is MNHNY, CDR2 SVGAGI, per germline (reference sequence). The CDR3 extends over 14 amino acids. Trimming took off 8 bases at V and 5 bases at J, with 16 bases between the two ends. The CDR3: CASRLGGRDQPQHF. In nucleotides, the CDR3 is TGTGCCAGCCGCCTCGGGGGACGTGATCAGCCCCAGCATTTT.

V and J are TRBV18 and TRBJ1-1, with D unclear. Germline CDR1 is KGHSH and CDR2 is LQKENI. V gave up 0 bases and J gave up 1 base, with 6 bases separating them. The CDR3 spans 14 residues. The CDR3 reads CASSPPTENTEAFF. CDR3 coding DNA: TGTGCCAGCTCACCACCGACTGAGAACACTGAAGCTTTCTTT.

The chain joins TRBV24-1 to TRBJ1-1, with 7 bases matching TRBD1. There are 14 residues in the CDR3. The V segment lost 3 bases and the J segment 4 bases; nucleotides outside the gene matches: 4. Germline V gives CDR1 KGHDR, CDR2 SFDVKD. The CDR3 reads CATSDRQGTTEAFF. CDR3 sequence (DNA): TGTGCCACCAGTGATCGACAGGGTACCACTGAAGCTTTCTTT.

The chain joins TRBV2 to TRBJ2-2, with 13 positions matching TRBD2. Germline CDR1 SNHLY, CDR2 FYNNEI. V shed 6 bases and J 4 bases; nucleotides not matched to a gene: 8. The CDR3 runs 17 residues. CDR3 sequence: CASSGTSGRVGTGELFF. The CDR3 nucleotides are TGTGCCAGCAGCGGCACTAGCGGGAGGGTCGGCACCGGGGAGCTGTTTTTT.

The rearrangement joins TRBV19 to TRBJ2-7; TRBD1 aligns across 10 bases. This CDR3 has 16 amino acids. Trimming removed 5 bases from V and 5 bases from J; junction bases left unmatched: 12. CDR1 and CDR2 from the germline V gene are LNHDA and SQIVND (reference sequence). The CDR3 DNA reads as TGTGCCAGTAGTTTATATGGGGACAGGGGTATCCACGAGCAGTACTTC. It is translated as CASSLYGDRGIHEQYF.

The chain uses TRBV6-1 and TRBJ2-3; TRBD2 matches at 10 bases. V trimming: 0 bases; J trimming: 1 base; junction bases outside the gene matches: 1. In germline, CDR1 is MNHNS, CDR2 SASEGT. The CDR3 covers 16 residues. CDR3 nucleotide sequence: TGTGCCAGCAGTGAAGCCAGCGGGGGGGGCACAGATACGCAGTATTTT. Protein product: CASSEASGGGTDTQYF.

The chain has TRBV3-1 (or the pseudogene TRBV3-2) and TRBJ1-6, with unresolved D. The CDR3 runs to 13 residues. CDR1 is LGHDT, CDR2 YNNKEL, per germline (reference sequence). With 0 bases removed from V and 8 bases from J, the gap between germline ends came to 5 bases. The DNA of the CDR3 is TGTGCCAGCAGCCAAGATCAGGATTCACCCCTCCACTTT. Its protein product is CASSQDQDSPLHF.